Below are 26 T cell receptor beta chains sequenced from a single sample in a study of cytomegalovirus exposure and HLA in healthy donors. Both 60 Vbeta primers and 13 Jbeta primers went into the PCR. Produced via immunoSEQ multiplex PCR; TCRdb's table is partial and in-frame only. The sample yields about 200,000 clones, 79% seen once. Source material: PBMCs. Receptor source: a girl aged 10 to 17 in good health and CMV-seropositive.

This chain joins TRBV4-3 and TRBJ2-5; the match to TRBD2 covers 9 bases. The germline V gene has CDR1 LGHNA and CDR2 YSLEER. This CDR3 has 16 amino acids. The ends lost 0 bases at V and 5 bases at J; junction bases unmatched: 7. The CDR3 sequence is CASSQDRASGVETQYF. The CDR3 DNA sequence: TGCGCCAGCAGCCAAGATCGTGCTAGCGGGGTGGAGACCCAGTACTTC.

J is TRBJ2-5 and V is TRBV19; TRBD1 might be the D (6 bases). The V and J ends lost 5 bases and 1 base respectively, with 14 bases between them. This CDR3 spans 15 amino acids. Looked up from germline, CDR1 is LNHDA and CDR2 is SQIVND (reference sequence). CDR3 loop: CASSPGVIGQETQYF. The CDR3 region has the DNA TGTGCCAGTAGTCCAGGGGTCATAGGCCAAGAGACCCAGTACTTC.

The chain recombines TRBV6-4 with TRBJ1-1, with D unclear. V lost 4 bases and J lost 0, with 12 bases in between. This CDR3 spans 15 amino acids. CDR1 and CDR2 from the germline V gene are MRHNA and SNTAGT. The CDR3 bases are TGTGCCAGCAGTGCCATGGCGGGGATGAACACTGAAGCTTTCTTT. It is translated as CASSAMAGMNTEAFF.

The chain uses TRBV6-4 and TRBJ2-2, with D perhaps TRBD1 (6 bases). Trimming pared 0 bases from V and 2 bases from J, leaving 7 bases between. CDR3 size: 15 residues. The germline V gene encodes CDR1 MRHNA and CDR2 SNTAGT. The CDR3 DNA reads as TGTGCCAGCAGTGACTCGGGACAAAACACCGGGGAGCTGTTTTTT. Protein: CASSDSGQNTGELFF.

The J gene is TRBJ1-1, the V gene TRBV25-1, with D unresolved. Looked up from germline, CDR1 is MGHDK and CDR2 is SYGVNS. V was cut by 3 bases and J by 4 bases, with 12 bases left in between. This CDR3 is built from 14 residues. The CDR3 DNA reads as TGTGCCAGCAGTGACGGACTCCTGGGCACTGAAGCTTTCTTT. Translating gives CASSDGLLGTEAFF. Full variable domain (rest looked up from reference TRBV25-1 and TRBJ1-1): EADIYQTPRYLVIGTGKKITLECSQTMGHDKMYWYQQDPGMELHLIHYSYGVNSTEKGDLSSESTVSRIRTEHFPLTLESARPSHTSQYLCASSDGLLGTEAFFGQGTRLTVV.

The rearrangement links TRBV6-6 to TRBJ1-2, with 9 positions matching TRBD1. Germline loops: CDR1 MNHNY, CDR2 SVGAGI (reference sequence). The CDR3 has 14 amino acids. V gave up 6 bases and J gave up 4 bases; unmatched junction bases: 6. In nucleotides, the CDR3 is TGTGCCAGCAGCCTCCCGACAGGGGGCTATGGCTACACCTTC. This sequence encodes CASSLPTGGYGYTF.

The gene calls are TRBV12-5 and TRBJ1-5, with 7 bases fitting TRBD1. The CDR3 loop spans 20 amino acids. Looked up from germline, CDR1 is LGHNT and CDR2 is FRNRAP. The V and J ends lost 2 bases and 0 bases, in that order; junction bases with no gene match: 16. The CDR3 loop is CASGLLPKEGASLSNQPQHF. The CDR3 DNA sequence: TGTGCTAGTGGTTTGCTCCCGAAAGAGGGGGCGAGCCTTAGCAATCAGCCCCAGCATTTT.

V usage is TRBV10-3 and J usage is TRBJ2-2; 7 nucleotides match TRBD2. The V gene's germline CDR1 is ENHRY and CDR2 SYGVKD. Germline trimming cut 8 bases from V and 2 bases from J; bases unmatched to any gene: 2. CDR3 length: 13 amino acids. The CDR3 loop is CAIGGGNTGELFF. The CDR3 bases are TGTGCCATCGGGGGGGGTAACACCGGGGAGCTGTTTTTT.

This sequence joins TRBV15 and TRBJ2-3, with 12 bases that match TRBD2. V shed 4 bases, J shed 7 bases, and the junction held 24 bases outside the gene matches. CDR3 size: 21 residues. Germline V gene lookup returns CDR1 LNHNV and CDR2 YYDKDF (reference sequence). CDR3 bases: TGTGCCACCAGCACCCTTGGGGGACATGGGACAACTAGCGGGGGGCCCTATACGCAGTATTTT. Translation gives CATSTLGGHGTTSGGPYTQYF. Full variable domain (rest looked up from reference TRBV15 and TRBJ2-3): DAMVIQNPRYQVTQFGKPVTLSCSQTLNHNVMYWYQQKSSQAPKLLFHYYDKDFNNEADTPDNFQSRRPNTSFCFLDIRSPGLGDTAMYLCATSTLGGHGTTSGGPYTQYFGPGTRLTVL.

The chain couples TRBV29-1 to TRBJ2-3; unclear D gene. This CDR3 spans 12 amino acids. Germline CDR1 and CDR2: SQVTM and ANQGSEA. Trimming shortened V by 4 bases and J by 6 bases, and 11 bases separated the two germline ends. In DNA form, the CDR3 reads TGCAGCGTTGTAACCGGCAGGGATACGCAGTATTTT. Residues: CSVVTGRDTQYF.

The genes are TRBV29-1 and TRBJ2-3; TRBD1 aligns across 8 bases. The CDR3 has 17 residues. With V trimmed by 6 bases and J by 3 bases, 17 bases remained unmatched. Germline V gene sequence: CDR1 SQVTM, CDR2 ANQGSEA. CDR3 nucleotide sequence: TGCAGCGTGGCGGGGTGGGACAGGTCTTCCAGGACAGATACGCAGTATTTT. Amino acids: CSVAGWDRSSRTDTQYF.

This clone was counted a few times. This chain uses TRBV5-1 with TRBJ2-3; D ambiguous. This CDR3 comprises 15 residues. The V gene's germline CDR1 is SGHRS and CDR2 YFSETQ. The V end was cut by 3 bases, the J end by 0 bases, with 11 bases between. DNA of the CDR3: TGCGCCAGCAGCTCACCCATGACTAGCACAGATACGCAGTATTTT. This sequence encodes CASSSPMTSTDTQYF.

This chain connects TRBV29-1 to TRBJ1-2; 7 bases are a match to TRBD1. V shed 1 base, J shed 6 bases, and the junction held 5 bases outside the gene matches. The germline gives CDR1 SQVTM, CDR2 ANQGSEA. This CDR3 spans 13 amino acids. The CDR3 loop reads CSVEGGTVDGYTF. CDR3 DNA: TGCAGCGTTGAAGGTGGGACAGTGGATGGCTACACCTTC.

V gene TRBV5-8 combines with J gene TRBJ2-7; 11 bases map to TRBD2. This CDR3 comprises 16 residues. From germline, CDR1 is SGHTS and CDR2 YDEGEE. The ends lost 0 bases at V and 2 bases at J; junction bases unmatched: 4. The CDR3 bases are TGTGCCAGCAGCTTGGAACTAGCGGGGGTACCCTACGAGCAGTACTTC. Protein: CASSLELAGVPYEQYF.

This clone was recorded once. The V call is TRBV10-1, the J call TRBJ1-1; D is uncertain. The CDR3 extends over 13 amino acids. Germline CDR1 and CDR2: WNHNN and SYGVQD (reference sequence). The ends were cut back, 2 bases at V and 4 bases at J, with 8 bases in the middle. The CDR3 sequence is CASSETRSTEAFF. The CDR3 region has the DNA TGCGCCAGCAGTGAGACCCGGTCCACTGAAGCTTTCTTT.

The chain employs TRBV11-3 and TRBJ2-7, with 13 bases that match TRBD2. CDR3 length: 15 amino acids. Germline V CDR1 and CDR2: SGHNT, YENEEA. V lost 7 bases to trimming and J lost 0 bases; unmatched junction nucleotides: 3. CDR3 bases: TGTGCCAGCATGAGGACTAGCGGGGGCTCCTACGAGCAGTACTTC. This gives the protein CASMRTSGGSYEQYF. Full variable domain (outside the CDR3, taken from reference TRBV11-3 and TRBJ2-7): EAGVVQSPRYKIIEKKQPVAFWCNPISGHNTLYWYLQNLGQGPELLIRYENEEAVDDSQLPKDRFSAERLKGVDSTLKIQPAELGDSAVYLCASMRTSGGSYEQYFGPGTRLTVT.

Here the CDR3 DNA reads TGCGCCAGCAGCTACGGACTAGTAATATCCGAGCAGTACTTC. Protein sequence: CASSYGLVISEQYF. V gene TRBV10-1 combines with J gene TRBJ2-7, with 7 bases fitting TRBD2. Germline trimming cut 6 bases from V and 6 bases from J; bases unmatched to any gene: 11. This CDR3 region has 14 residues. CDR1 and CDR2 from the germline V gene are WNHNN and SYGVQD (reference sequence).

J is TRBJ1-1 and V is TRBV10-3, with a tentative D call TRBD1 (6 bases). This CDR3 spans 16 amino acids. V shed 0 bases and J shed 4 bases, with 15 bases lying between them. Germline lookup yields CDR1 ENHRY and CDR2 SYGVKD. CDR3 sequence: CAISESVGGLGTEAFF. The CDR3 nucleotides read TGTGCCATCAGTGAGTCGGTGGGGGGGCTCGGCACTGAAGCTTTCTTT.

V and J are TRBV10-3 and TRBJ2-5, with 14 bases that match TRBD2. Germline CDR1 ENHRY, CDR2 SYGVKD. The CDR3 is 18 amino acids. With V trimmed by 6 bases and J by 5 bases, 14 bases remained unmatched. The CDR3 here is CAISPGLAGGAGGETQYF. The CDR3 bases are TGTGCCATCAGCCCCGGACTAGCGGGGGGCGCGGGCGGCGAGACCCAGTACTTC.

The rearrangement uses TRBV2 and TRBJ2-7; a weak D match, TRBD2 (6 bases). This CDR3 is built from 14 residues. Deletions cut 6 bases from V and 0 bases from J, with 12 bases between. The V gene's germline CDR1 is SNHLY and CDR2 FYNNEI. Here the CDR3 DNA reads TGTGCCAGCAGCCGGGACTCAAGCTCCTACGAGCAGTACTTC. Translated, it gives CASSRDSSSYEQYF.

The chain links TRBV5-5 to TRBJ1-4, with TRBD1 matching over 9 bases. V gave up 3 bases and J gave up 5 bases; unmatched junction bases: 11. Germline V gene sequence: CDR1 SGHKS, CDR2 YYEKEE (reference sequence). The CDR3 spans 17 residues. CDR3 residues: CASSSMGQGLFNEKLFF. In DNA form, the CDR3 reads TGTGCCAGCAGCTCTATGGGACAGGGCTTATTCAATGAAAAACTGTTTTTT. The full variable domain, rest sourced from reference TRBV5-5 and TRBJ1-4, is DAGVTQSPTHLIKTRGQQVTLRCSPISGHKSVSWYQQVLGQGPQFIFQYYEKEERGRGNFPDRFSARQFPNYSSELNVNALLLGDSALYLCASSSMGQGLFNEKLFFGSGTQLSVL.

The V gene is TRBV6-6, the J gene TRBJ1-4, with TRBD1 matching over 9 bases. This CDR3 is built from 15 residues. The junction had 5 bases not matched to a gene; V was cut back by 5 bases and J by 4 bases. Germline values: CDR1 MNHNY, CDR2 SVGAGI (reference sequence). CDR3 protein: CASSGGQGYNEKLFF. The CDR3 nucleotides read TGTGCCAGCAGTGGGGGACAGGGTTATAATGAAAAACTGTTTTTT.

CDR3 nucleotides: TGTGCCAGCAGTTTAGGGGGGATATACCAAGAGACCCAGTACTTC. The encoded protein is CASSLGGIYQETQYF. J is TRBJ2-5 and V is TRBV27; maybe TRBD2 (6 bases). Germline CDR1 MNHEY, CDR2 SMNVEV (reference sequence). V was shortened by 2 bases and J by 0 bases, with 10 bases between the two germline ends. The CDR3 totals 15 residues.

The J gene is TRBJ2-7, the V gene TRBV9; maybe TRBD1 (5 bases). CDR3 size: 15 residues. V was cut by 0 bases and J by 3 bases, with 13 bases left in between. The V gene's germline CDR1 is SGDLS and CDR2 YYNGEE. CDR3 protein: CASSVGKDKVYEQYF. In DNA form, the CDR3 reads TGTGCCAGCAGCGTAGGCAAGGACAAAGTCTACGAGCAGTACTTC.

The chain links TRBV7-9 to TRBJ2-1, with D perhaps TRBD2 (5 bases). The CDR3 totals 15 residues. Germline V gene lookup returns CDR1 SEHNR and CDR2 FQNEAQ (reference sequence). V lost 4 bases and J lost 0, with 10 bases in between. This chain's CDR3 is CASSYGLSSYNEQFF. CDR3 bases: TGTGCCAGCAGCTACGGACTGAGCTCCTACAATGAGCAGTTCTTC. The whole variable domain, remainder taken from reference TRBV7-9 and TRBJ2-1, is DTGVSQNPRHKITKRGQNVTFRCDPISEHNRLYWYRQTLGQGPEFLTYFQNEAQLEKSRLLSDRFSAERPKGSFSTLEIQRTEQGDSAMYLCASSYGLSSYNEQFFGPGTRLTVL.

The rearrangement uses TRBV10-2 and TRBJ1-5, with a possible D match to TRBD1 (5 bases). V lost 2 bases, J lost 4 bases, and 12 bases lay in between. Looked up from germline, CDR1 is WSHSY and CDR2 is SAAADI. The CDR3 extends over 15 amino acids. Here the CDR3 reads CASSEGAVSNQPQHF. The CDR3 DNA reads as TGCGCCAGCAGTGAGGGGGCAGTTTCAAATCAGCCCCAGCATTTT.